This TCR beta chain was sequenced during a study of identical twins. This CDR3 spans 14 amino acids. The germline V gene has CDR1 MNHNS and CDR2 SASEGT. V lost 5 bases, J lost 4 bases, and 7 bases stayed unmatched. Unique molecular identifiers were present on the cDNA, which also gained a universal primer site by template switching. TCRdb reprocessed the 5' RACE reads with MiXCR, giving one entry per CDR3 protein. This table has about 890,000 distinct CDR3 sequences, 9% to 15% appearing once. Overall study results and limits: Insertion counts were lower in abundant cord blood beta clonotypes, a trend that memory repertoires did not show.

The table lists this clonotype with many counts. Antigen unknown. This same sample was also part of a study on yellow fever vaccine responses in identical twins.

Sequencing used PBMCs. This TCR was recovered from a woman younger than 35 in good health. The chain joins TRBV6-1 to TRBJ2-7, with 8 bases fitting TRBD1. The CDR3: CASSTRQGPYEQYV. CDR3 coding DNA: TGTGCCAGCAGTACGAGACAGGGGCCGTACGAGCAGTACGTC.